Each of the 13 T cell receptor beta chains below was sequenced from the same sample in a study of metastatic and nonmetastatic thyroid tumors. Thyroid surgery was preceded by no treatment in any patient. TCRdb re-clonotyped the PCR reads through MiXCR. Of about 40,000 clones in the sample, roughly 16% are singletons; the top ten hold 3.8%. What was sequenced was blood. The source is a female donor with papillary thyroid cancer or a benign thyroid nodule (not recorded which). Some clones in this sample may be carry-over from other donors' samples.

At least ten counts were recorded for this clone. The V and J genes are TRBV30 and TRBJ1-6; D gene unclear. Germline assignment: CDR1 GTSNPN and CDR2 SVGIG (reference sequence). With 2 bases removed from V and 7 bases from J, the gap between germline ends came to 9 bases. The CDR3 is made up of 13 amino acids. The CDR3 region has the DNA TGTGCCTGGAGTTCCCAGGAAAATTCACCCCTCCACTTT. This encodes CAWSSQENSPLHF.

This clone has at least ten counts. V is TRBV24-1 and J is TRBJ2-3, with TRBD1 identical over 7 bases. This CDR3 comprises 15 residues. CDR1 is KGHDR, CDR2 SFDVKD, per germline. The V and J ends lost 4 bases and 4 bases, in that order; junction bases with no gene match: 7. CDR3 in amino acids: CATSETGIPPDTQYF. The CDR3 DNA follows: TGTGCCACCAGTGAGACAGGGATTCCGCCAGATACGCAGTATTTT.

This clone has ten or more counts. V gene TRBV5-1 combines with J gene TRBJ2-5; TRBD2 might be the D (6 bases). With 2 bases removed from V and 3 bases from J, the gap between germline ends came to 11 bases. CDR1 and CDR2 from the germline V gene are SGHRS and YFSETQ. The CDR3 spans 14 residues. The CDR3 here is CASSLRVAEETQYF. Written as DNA, the CDR3 is TGCGCCAGCAGCTTAAGGGTAGCGGAAGAGACCCAGTACTTC.

Concerning this clone: The conserved final phenylalanine or tryptophan is absent from the CDR3, which likely points to a read error. The DNA is omitted, as the CDR3 cannot be located on it reliably, and the CDR3 follows TCRdb's listing. The CDR3 loop is CASSLGPYTGDYGYNL. The J gene is TRBJ1-2, the V gene TRBV7-6; the D call of TRBD1 is as the table states it, not checked on the DNA. The CDR3 length is 16 residues, termini included. The germline gives CDR1 SGHVS, CDR2 FNYEAQ.

Ten or more counts support this clone. This rearrangement joins TRBV7-9 to TRBJ2-3; D is undetermined. Per germline, CDR1 SEHNR and CDR2 FQNEAQ (reference sequence). The length of the CDR3 is 12 residues. V was clipped by 3 bases and J by 2 bases, with 3 bases between them. CDR3 nucleotides: TGTGCCAGCAGCTTGCTCACAGATACGCAGTATTTT. Translating it yields CASSLLTDTQYF. Combining the CDR3 with reference TRBV7-9 and TRBJ2-3 gives the whole variable domain DTGVSQNPRHKITKRGQNVTFRCDPISEHNRLYWYRQTLGQGPEFLTYFQNEAQLEKSRLLSDRFSAERPKGSFSTLEIQRTEQGDSAMYLCASSLLTDTQYFGPGTRLTVL.

The rearrangement joins TRBV10-2 to TRBJ2-5; D is unclear. Trimming took 0 bases from V and 5 from J, leaving 10 bases between them. Germline values: CDR1 WSHSY, CDR2 SAAADI. The CDR3 loop spans 14 amino acids. The CDR3 loop reads CASSESSLYETQYF. For the CDR3, the DNA is TGCGCCAGCAGTGAGTCGAGCCTTTACGAGACCCAGTACTTC.

In its sample, this clone was seen many times. The chain carries TRBV27 and TRBJ2-7; unclear D gene. Germline CDR1 is MNHEY and CDR2 is SMNVEV (reference sequence). The CDR3 has 12 residues. V gave up 6 bases and J gave up 3 bases, with 9 bases separating them. CDR3 sequence: CASRSPDYEQYF. CDR3 DNA sequence: TGTGCCAGCAGATCGCCGGACTACGAGCAGTACTTC.

This chain joins TRBV7-3 and TRBJ1-1; maybe TRBD1 (5 bases). This CDR3 contains 13 residues. CDR1 and CDR2 (germline): SGHTA, FQGTGA. Trimming removed 0 bases from V and 7 bases from J, with 9 bases in between. The CDR3 nucleotides read TGTGCCAGCAGCTTAACAGGGGAGGGTGAAGCTTTCTTT. Its protein is CASSLTGEGEAFF.

This clone has at least ten counts. The chain joins TRBV28 to TRBJ2-6; maybe TRBD2 (6 bases). The V gene lost 7 bases and the J gene lost 10 bases, with 17 bases spanning the gap. The CDR3 runs to 14 residues. In germline, CDR1 is MDHEN, CDR2 SYDVKM. The chain's CDR3 is CASIPAEGGNVLTF. The DNA of the CDR3 is TGTGCCAGCATTCCCGCCGAGGGAGGAAACGTCCTGACTTTC.

In this sample, this clone turned up many times. The chain recombines TRBV20-1 with TRBJ2-1, with TRBD1 as a possible D gene (5 bases). Trimming cost V 3 bases and J 4 bases, with 16 bases left between them. Germline values: CDR1 DFQATT, CDR2 SNEGSKA (reference sequence). The length of the CDR3 is 15 residues. DNA for the CDR3: TGCAGTGCTAGCCACAGGCGACAGTCTTACAATGAGCAGTTCTTC. It is translated as CSASHRRQSYNEQFF.

Only a few counts were recorded for this clone. This chain connects TRBV6-1 to TRBJ2-7, with 9 bases fitting TRBD1. From germline, CDR1 is MNHNS and CDR2 SASEGT. This CDR3 has 15 residues. Germline trimming cut 4 bases from V and 2 bases from J; bases unmatched to any gene: 6. The CDR3 coding sequence is TGTGCCAGCAGTGTAGGGACAGGGTTCCCCTACGAGCAGTACTTC. It encodes CASSVGTGFPYEQYF.

This clone has at least ten counts. Compared with germline, one end of the junction differs, possibly owing to a read error. The rearrangement uses TRBV19 and TRBJ2-5, with D perhaps matching TRBD1 (5 bases). The CDR3 runs to 15 residues. Per the germline V gene, CDR1 is LNHDA and CDR2 is SQIVND (reference sequence). CDR3 sequence reads: CASSIPRGTQEAQYF. In DNA, the CDR3 is TGTGCCAGTAGTATTCCAAGGGGAACCCAAGAGGCCCAGTACTTC.

This clone has more than one count but fewer than ten. With a much larger clone just one base away, this may be a read error. The V gene is TRBV5-8, the J gene TRBJ2-1; weak D call: TRBD1 (6 bases). The CDR3 runs 12 residues. Germline V CDR1 and CDR2: SGHTS, YDEGEE. CDR3 nucleotides: TGTGCCAGCAGCTTGGGTGAGGGGGTTTCGATCTTC. Translated, it gives CASSLGEGVSIF.